Listed here are 21 T cell receptor beta chains from one sample, sequenced in a study of shared clonotypes between healthy human individuals. The repertoire was sequenced with immunoSEQ multiplex PCR; TCRdb's copy has only in-frame clones and lacks some. This sample has about 2.4 million clones, with 90% to 95% found just once. The sequenced sample was naive CD4+ T cells sorted from blood. Subset: CD45RA+ positively selected. The receptors were gathered from a young man in good health.

The rearrangement links TRBV13 to TRBJ2-7; 9 nucleotides line up with TRBD2. Germline V gene sequence: CDR1 PRHDT, CDR2 FYEKMQ (reference sequence). V was pared by 4 bases and J by 3 bases, with 19 bases of the junction left unmatched. The CDR3 length is 19 residues. CDR3 coding DNA: TGTGCCAGCAGCTCACGACAGGGAGCGGGAGGCAAAAAATTCTACGAGCAGTACTTC. This gives the protein CASSSRQGAGGKKFYEQYF.

In regard to this clone: The identical CDR3 is also encoded by other nucleotide sequences in the sample. The chain carries TRBV5-1 and TRBJ2-1; the match to TRBD1 covers 7 bases. V gave up 0 bases and J gave up 1 base; unmatched junction bases: 1. Germline CDR1 SGHRS, CDR2 YFSETQ. This CDR3 comprises 15 residues. CDR3 coding DNA: TGCGCCAGCAGCTTGGAGGGGGCATCCTACAATGAGCAGTTCTTC. Protein product: CASSLEGASYNEQFF.

The chain recombines TRBV7-2 with TRBJ1-5; no firm D call. Deletions cut 3 bases from V and 13 bases from J, with 16 bases between. CDR3 size: 13 residues. Germline V gene data show CDR1 as SGHTA and CDR2 as FQGNSA. The CDR3 DNA follows: TGTGCCAGCAGCTTTGAGCCCGATGGGCCTCAGCATTTT. Translating it yields CASSFEPDGPQHF. The variable domain in full, with the rest retrieved from reference TRBV7-2 and TRBJ1-5, is GAGVSQSPSNKVTEKGKDVELRCDPISGHTALYWYRQSLGQGLEFLIYFQGNSAPDKSGLPSDRFSAERTGGSVSTLTIQRTQQEDSAVYLCASSFEPDGPQHFGDGTRLSIL.

This chain uses TRBV11-2 with TRBJ2-3, with D maybe TRBD2 (7 bases). This CDR3 is 15 amino acids long. CDR1 is SGHAT and CDR2 is FQNNGV in the germline V gene. The germline V and J ends were trimmed by 6 bases and 9 bases, with 22 bases remaining between them. The CDR3 protein is CASRIQGASGETQYF. The CDR3 region has the DNA TGTGCCAGCAGGATACAGGGAGCTAGCGGAGAGACGCAGTATTTT.

This sequence joins TRBV10-3 and TRBJ2-7; D call uncertain. This CDR3 has 13 residues. V lost 2 bases, J lost 3 bases, and 8 bases lay in between. CDR1 and CDR2 from the germline V gene are ENHRY and SYGVKD. CDR3 region: CAISESSNYEQYF. Here the CDR3 DNA reads TGTGCCATCAGTGAGAGCTCTAACTACGAGCAGTACTTC.

Concerning this clone: The same CDR3 is also encoded by other DNA sequences in this sample. V gene TRBV7-9 combines with J gene TRBJ2-7; D remains unclear. The CDR3 contains 12 residues. Germline V gives CDR1 SEHNR, CDR2 FQNEAQ (reference sequence). Trimming removed 1 base from V and 3 bases from J, with 4 bases in between. DNA of the CDR3: TGTGCCAGCAGCTTAGATTTCTACGAGCAGTACTTC. Amino acids: CASSLDFYEQYF. Variable domain in full (rest from reference TRBV7-9 and TRBJ2-7): DTGVSQNPRHKITKRGQNVTFRCDPISEHNRLYWYRQTLGQGPEFLTYFQNEAQLEKSRLLSDRFSAERPKGSFSTLEIQRTEQGDSAMYLCASSLDFYEQYFGPGTRLTVT.

Concerning this clone itself: This specimen includes other DNA sequences encoding the same CDR3. V usage is TRBV5-1 and J usage is TRBJ2-3, with D possibly matching TRBD1 (6 bases). This CDR3 comprises 14 residues. V was pared by 5 bases and J by 0 bases, with 10 bases between. CDR1 SGHRS and CDR2 YFSETQ come from the germline V gene. The CDR3 nucleotides are TGCGCCAGCAGGTCCGGGACAAGCACAGATACGCAGTATTTT. Translation: CASRSGTSTDTQYF.

V usage is TRBV15 and J usage is TRBJ2-5; 11 nucleotides match TRBD1. Judging by the DNA end, TRBJ2-7 fits better; the J call may be wrong. Germline-derived CDR1 and CDR2 are LNHNV and YYDKDF (reference sequence). CDR3 length equals 14 residues. CDR3 DNA sequence: TGTGCCACCAGCGGATGGACAGGGGGCCACGAGCAGTACTTC. It yields the protein CATSGWTGGHEQYF.

This clone was counted a few times. The chain couples TRBV9 to TRBJ2-7; 8 nucleotides agree with TRBD2. CDR1 is SGDLS, CDR2 YYNGEE, per germline. J gave up 7 bases and V 0 bases, and 9 bases lay outside the gene matches. The CDR3 contains 15 residues. This chain's CDR3 is CASSVVPGGPGEQYF. The CDR3 DNA follows: TGTGCCAGCAGCGTAGTGCCGGGAGGGCCCGGGGAGCAGTACTTC.

This chain uses TRBV5-5 with TRBJ1-3; D not certain. This CDR3 has 15 amino acids. In germline, CDR1 is SGHKS, CDR2 YYEKEE (reference sequence). Trimming left V 0 bases short and J 1 base short, with 8 bases between. As DNA, the CDR3 is TGTGCCAGCAGCTTGGGAGACGTATCTGGAAACACCATATATTTT. Residues: CASSLGDVSGNTIYF.

This chain uses TRBV10-2 with TRBJ2-1; 8 nucleotides line up with TRBD2. CDR3 length equals 15 residues. Germline V CDR1 and CDR2: WSHSY, SAAADI. V lost 2 bases and J lost 9; bases outside the gene matches: 9. The CDR3 sequence: CASSESGRGPSEQFF. As DNA, the CDR3 is TGCGCCAGCAGTGAGAGCGGGAGAGGACCAAGTGAGCAGTTCTTC.

V and J are TRBV18 and TRBJ2-7, with D unclear. The CDR3 extends over 14 amino acids. Trimming took 1 base from V and 2 from J, leaving 9 bases between them. Germline CDR1 and CDR2: KGHSH and LQKENI. DNA of the CDR3: TGTGCCAGCTCACCACGAGCTGTCACCTACGAGCAGTACTTC. Its protein is CASSPRAVTYEQYF.

The V call is TRBV5-6, the J call TRBJ1-6, with D possibly matching TRBD1 (5 bases). The V gene lost 4 bases and the J gene lost 10 bases, with 21 bases spanning the gap. CDR1 is SGHDT, CDR2 YYEEEE, per germline. This CDR3 contains 16 residues. CDR3: CASSGGTGLIASPLHF. The CDR3 DNA follows: TGTGCCAGCAGCGGGGGGACGGGGCTGATCGCCTCACCCCTCCACTTT.

The genes are TRBV9 and TRBJ1-5; tentatively, D is TRBD1 (6 bases). The CDR3 contains 15 residues. Germline loops: CDR1 SGDLS, CDR2 YYNGEE. V was clipped by 3 bases and J by 0 bases, with 10 bases between them. CDR3 in DNA: TGTGCCAGCAGCGGAACAGGGAGTAGCAATCAGCCCCAGCATTTT. This encodes CASSGTGSSNQPQHF.

The V and J genes are TRBV7-2 and TRBJ1-5, with 12 bases lining up with TRBD1. Trimming removed 5 bases from V and 5 bases from J; junction bases left unmatched: 7. This CDR3 comprises 16 residues. CDR1 SGHTA and CDR2 FQGNSA come from the germline V gene. For the CDR3, the DNA is TGTGCCAGCAGCAAACGGGGACAGGGGGCGGATCAGCCCCAGCATTTT. Residues: CASSKRGQGADQPQHF.

The chain combines TRBV5-1 with TRBJ1-4, with 9 bases matching TRBD1. Losses at the gene ends were 4 bases for V and 10 bases for J; bases not matched to a gene: 14. The germline V gene has CDR1 SGHRS and CDR2 YFSETQ. The CDR3 has 16 residues. Here the CDR3 DNA reads TGCGCCAGCAGCCCGGGGGACAGGGACGCCCGAGGAAAACTGTTTTTT. It encodes CASSPGDRDARGKLFF.

The genes are TRBV5-4 and TRBJ2-1; no definite D call. There are 13 residues in the CDR3. V lost 0 bases and J 8 bases, leaving 9 bases between the germline ends. The germline gives CDR1 SGHNT, CDR2 YYREEE (reference sequence). The CDR3 is CASSLGLHDEQFF. The DNA for the CDR3 is TGTGCCAGCAGCTTGGGCCTCCACGATGAGCAGTTCTTC.

V usage is TRBV4-3 and J usage is TRBJ2-3; D remains unclear. Trimming stripped 0 bases from V and 2 bases from J, with 15 bases between. The CDR3 runs to 17 residues. Germline CDR1 LGHNA, CDR2 YSLEER. The CDR3 DNA sequence: TGCGCCAGCAGCCAAGAGTTCGGGTTGCCCTTCACAGATACGCAGTATTTT. Translated: CASSQEFGLPFTDTQYF.

In DNA, the CDR3 is TGTGCCAGCAGTTTTGACAGGGTAGGCACTGAAGCTTTCTTT. Its protein product is CASSFDRVGTEAFF. The chain links TRBV6-5 to TRBJ1-1; TRBD1 aligns across 7 bases. This CDR3 region has 14 residues. Germline lookup yields CDR1 MNHEY and CDR2 SVGAGI. J was trimmed by 4 bases and V by 4 bases; bases with no gene match: 6.

The rearrangement uses TRBV27 and TRBJ2-3, with 9 positions matching TRBD2. V trimming: 1 base; J trimming: 1 base; junction bases outside the gene matches: 12. CDR3 length equals 19 residues. The germline V gene has CDR1 MNHEY and CDR2 SMNVEV (reference sequence). CDR3: CASSLLREGYLTRTDTQYF. The DNA of the CDR3 is TGTGCCAGCAGTTTATTGCGGGAGGGCTACCTCACGCGCACAGATACGCAGTATTTT.

This clone was detected once. The V call is TRBV5-1, the J call TRBJ2-2; D is possibly TRBD1 (6 bases). The V end was cut by 5 bases, the J end by 6 bases, with 17 bases between. The CDR3 length is 15 residues. Germline values: CDR1 SGHRS, CDR2 YFSETQ. The CDR3 coding sequence is TGCGCCAGCAGGAGGAGCTCAGGGGATGCCGGGGAGCTGTTTTTT. Protein: CASRRSSGDAGELFF.